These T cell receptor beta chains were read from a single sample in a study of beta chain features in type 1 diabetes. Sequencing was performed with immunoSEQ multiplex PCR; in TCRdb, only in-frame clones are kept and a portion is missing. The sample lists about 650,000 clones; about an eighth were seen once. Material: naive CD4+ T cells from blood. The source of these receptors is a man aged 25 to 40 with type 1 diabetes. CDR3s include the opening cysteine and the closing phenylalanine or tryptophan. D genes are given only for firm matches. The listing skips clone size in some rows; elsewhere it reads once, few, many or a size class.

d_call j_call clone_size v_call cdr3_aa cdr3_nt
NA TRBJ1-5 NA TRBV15 CATSSGGGSQPQHF TGTGCCACCAGCAGTGGCGGGGGCTCTCAGCCCCAGCATTTT
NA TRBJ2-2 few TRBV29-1 CSVEKGGRYGSLFF TGCAGCGTTGAAAAGGGCGGAAGATACGGGTCGCTGTTTTTT
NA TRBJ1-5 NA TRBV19 CASKWDEYNQPQHF TGTGCCAGTAAGTGGGACGAGTACAATCAGCCCCAGCATTTT
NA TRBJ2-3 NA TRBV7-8 CASSPIHEGGRSDTQYF TGTGCCAGCAGCCCCATTCACGAGGGGGGGCGATCAGATACGCAGTATTTT
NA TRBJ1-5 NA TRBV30 CAWSVAGNQPQHF TGTGCCTGGAGTGTGGCAGGCAATCAGCCCCAGCATTTT
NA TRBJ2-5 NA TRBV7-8 CASRLGVTWETQYF TGTGCCAGCAGGCTAGGGGTTACCTGGGAGACCCAGTACTTC
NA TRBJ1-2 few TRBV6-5 CASSYSPRGGYGYTF TGTGCCAGCAGTTACTCACCCAGGGGAGGGTATGGCTACACCTTC
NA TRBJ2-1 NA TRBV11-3 CASSPSGLRGNEQFF TGTGCCAGCAGCCCAAGCGGACTAAGAGGCAATGAGCAGTTCTTC
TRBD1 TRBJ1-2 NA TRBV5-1 CASGPDREAGGYTF TGCGCCAGCGGGCCCGACAGGGAGGCTGGTGGCTACACCTTC
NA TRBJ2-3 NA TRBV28 CASSSVMGFTDTQYF TGTGCCAGCAGTTCAGTTATGGGCTTCACAGATACGCAGTATTTT
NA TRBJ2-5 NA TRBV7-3 CASSLTRTRQETQYF TGTGCCAGCAGCTTAACTCGAACACGCCAAGAGACCCAGTACTTC
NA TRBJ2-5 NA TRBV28 CASSPPRETQYF TGTGCCAGCAGCCCCCCGAGGGAGACCCAGTACTTC
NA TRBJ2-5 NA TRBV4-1 CASSRGGRETQYF TGCGCCAGCAGCCGAGGAGGGCGAGAGACCCAGTACTTC
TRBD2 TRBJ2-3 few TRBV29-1 CSVVSSGGTTDTQYF TGCAGCGTTGTATCTAGCGGGGGAACCACAGATACGCAGTATTTT
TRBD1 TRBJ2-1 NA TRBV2 CASSTGTGKTGEQFF TGTGCCAGCAGTACCGGGACAGGGAAGACCGGTGAGCAGTTCTTC
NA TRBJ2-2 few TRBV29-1 CSVADTGELFF TGCAGCGTTGCGGACACCGGGGAGCTGTTTTTT
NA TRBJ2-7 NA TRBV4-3 CASSQWTDPDYEQYF TGCGCCAGCAGCCAATGGACGGACCCCGACTACGAGCAGTACTTC
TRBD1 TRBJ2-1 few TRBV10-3 CATRQGQGGNEQFF TGTGCCACAAGACAGGGCCAAGGTGGCAATGAGCAGTTCTTC
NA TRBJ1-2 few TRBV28 CASRVLEANYGYTF TGTGCCAGCAGGGTCCTTGAAGCTAACTATGGCTACACCTTC
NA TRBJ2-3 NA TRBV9 CASSVVGSPLADTQYF TGTGCCAGCAGCGTAGTGGGCAGTCCACTGGCAGATACGCAGTATTTT
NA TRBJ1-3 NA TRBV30 CAWSLGNTIYF TGTGCCTGGAGTCTAGGAAACACCATATATTTT
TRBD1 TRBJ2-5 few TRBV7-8 CASSPGQGMETQYF TGTGCCAGCAGCCCTGGACAGGGTATGGAGACCCAGTACTTC
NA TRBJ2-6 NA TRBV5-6 CASRTLLSSGANVLTF TGTGCCAGCAGGACACTGCTTAGCTCTGGGGCCAACGTCCTGACTTTC
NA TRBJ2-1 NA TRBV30 CACLNDPSGDEQFF TGTGCCTGCCTCAACGATCCCTCGGGGGATGAGCAGTTCTTC
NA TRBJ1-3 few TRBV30 CAWSPLRGRNTIYF TGTGCCTGGAGTCCACTTCGGGGCCGAAACACCATATATTTT
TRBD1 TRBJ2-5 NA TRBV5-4 CASSYRQGQETQYF TGTGCCAGCAGCTATCGACAGGGCCAAGAGACCCAGTACTTC
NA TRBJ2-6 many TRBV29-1 CSVEAGGGANVLTF TGCAGCGTTGAGGCGGGTGGTGGGGCCAACGTCCTGACTTTC
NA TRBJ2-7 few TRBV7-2 CASSLYFLRSEQYF TGTGCCAGCAGCTTATACTTCCTTAGAAGCGAGCAGTACTTC
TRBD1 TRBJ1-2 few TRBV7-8 CASSLTGARVEYGYTF TGTGCCAGCAGCTTGACAGGGGCGAGGGTAGAATATGGCTACACCTTC
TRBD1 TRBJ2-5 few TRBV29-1 CSVPGGQGGETQYF TGCAGCGTACCAGGGGGACAGGGGGGAGAGACCCAGTACTTC
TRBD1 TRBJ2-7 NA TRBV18 CASSPSGQGAYEQYF TGTGCCAGCTCACCCTCTGGACAGGGGGCTTACGAGCAGTACTTC
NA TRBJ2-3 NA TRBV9 CASSVDQGRDTQYF TGTGCCAGCAGCGTGGATCAGGGGCGGGATACGCAGTATTTT
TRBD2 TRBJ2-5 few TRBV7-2 CASSLGLAGGPGETQYF TGTGCCAGCAGCTTAGGACTAGCGGGGGGGCCGGGAGAGACCCAGTACTTC
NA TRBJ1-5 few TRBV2 CASILGSGQPQHF TGTGCCAGCATTCTTGGTTCGGGTCAGCCCCAGCATTTT
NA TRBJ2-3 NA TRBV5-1 CASRMGADTQYF TGCGCCAGCAGAATGGGGGCAGATACGCAGTATTTT
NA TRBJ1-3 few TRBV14 CASSQGPLLGAGNTIYF TGTGCCAGCAGCCAAGGGCCCTTGTTGGGGGCTGGAAACACCATATATTTT
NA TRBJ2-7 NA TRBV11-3 CASSRSTGYEQYF TGTGCCAGCAGTCGGTCCACAGGGTACGAGCAGTACTTC
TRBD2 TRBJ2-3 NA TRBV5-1 CASSLPSGGDTQYF TGCGCCAGCAGCTTACCTAGCGGGGGAGATACGCAGTATTTT
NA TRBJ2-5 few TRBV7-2 CASSLGLGDETQYF TGTGCCAGCAGCTTAGGTTTAGGGGACGAGACCCAGTACTTC
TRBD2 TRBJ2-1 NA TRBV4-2 CASSQASTGTSGFYEQFF TGTGCCAGCAGCCAGGCTTCTACCGGGACTAGCGGGTTCTATGAGCAGTTCTTC
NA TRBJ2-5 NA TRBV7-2 CASSIGGPQETQYF TGTGCCAGCAGTATCGGTGGTCCGCAAGAGACCCAGTACTTC
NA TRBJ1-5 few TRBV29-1 CSVAKGVNQPQHF TGCAGCGTAGCTAAGGGGGTGAATCAGCCCCAGCATTTT